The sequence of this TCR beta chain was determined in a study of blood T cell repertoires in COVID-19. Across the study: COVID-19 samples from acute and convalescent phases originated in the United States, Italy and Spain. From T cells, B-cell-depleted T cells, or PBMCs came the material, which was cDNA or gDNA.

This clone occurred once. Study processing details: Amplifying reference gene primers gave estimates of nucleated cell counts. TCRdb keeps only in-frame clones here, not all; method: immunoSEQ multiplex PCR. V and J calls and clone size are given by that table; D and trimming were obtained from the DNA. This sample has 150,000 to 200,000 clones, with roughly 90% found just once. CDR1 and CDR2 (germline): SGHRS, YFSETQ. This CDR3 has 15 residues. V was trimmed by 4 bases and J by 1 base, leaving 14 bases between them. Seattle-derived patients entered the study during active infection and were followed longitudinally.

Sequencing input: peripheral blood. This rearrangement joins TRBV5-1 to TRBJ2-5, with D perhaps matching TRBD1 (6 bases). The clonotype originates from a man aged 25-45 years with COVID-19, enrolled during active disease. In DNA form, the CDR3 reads TGCGCCAGCAGCAACGACAGGATGGGCCAAGAGACCCAGTACTTC. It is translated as CASSNDRMGQETQYF.